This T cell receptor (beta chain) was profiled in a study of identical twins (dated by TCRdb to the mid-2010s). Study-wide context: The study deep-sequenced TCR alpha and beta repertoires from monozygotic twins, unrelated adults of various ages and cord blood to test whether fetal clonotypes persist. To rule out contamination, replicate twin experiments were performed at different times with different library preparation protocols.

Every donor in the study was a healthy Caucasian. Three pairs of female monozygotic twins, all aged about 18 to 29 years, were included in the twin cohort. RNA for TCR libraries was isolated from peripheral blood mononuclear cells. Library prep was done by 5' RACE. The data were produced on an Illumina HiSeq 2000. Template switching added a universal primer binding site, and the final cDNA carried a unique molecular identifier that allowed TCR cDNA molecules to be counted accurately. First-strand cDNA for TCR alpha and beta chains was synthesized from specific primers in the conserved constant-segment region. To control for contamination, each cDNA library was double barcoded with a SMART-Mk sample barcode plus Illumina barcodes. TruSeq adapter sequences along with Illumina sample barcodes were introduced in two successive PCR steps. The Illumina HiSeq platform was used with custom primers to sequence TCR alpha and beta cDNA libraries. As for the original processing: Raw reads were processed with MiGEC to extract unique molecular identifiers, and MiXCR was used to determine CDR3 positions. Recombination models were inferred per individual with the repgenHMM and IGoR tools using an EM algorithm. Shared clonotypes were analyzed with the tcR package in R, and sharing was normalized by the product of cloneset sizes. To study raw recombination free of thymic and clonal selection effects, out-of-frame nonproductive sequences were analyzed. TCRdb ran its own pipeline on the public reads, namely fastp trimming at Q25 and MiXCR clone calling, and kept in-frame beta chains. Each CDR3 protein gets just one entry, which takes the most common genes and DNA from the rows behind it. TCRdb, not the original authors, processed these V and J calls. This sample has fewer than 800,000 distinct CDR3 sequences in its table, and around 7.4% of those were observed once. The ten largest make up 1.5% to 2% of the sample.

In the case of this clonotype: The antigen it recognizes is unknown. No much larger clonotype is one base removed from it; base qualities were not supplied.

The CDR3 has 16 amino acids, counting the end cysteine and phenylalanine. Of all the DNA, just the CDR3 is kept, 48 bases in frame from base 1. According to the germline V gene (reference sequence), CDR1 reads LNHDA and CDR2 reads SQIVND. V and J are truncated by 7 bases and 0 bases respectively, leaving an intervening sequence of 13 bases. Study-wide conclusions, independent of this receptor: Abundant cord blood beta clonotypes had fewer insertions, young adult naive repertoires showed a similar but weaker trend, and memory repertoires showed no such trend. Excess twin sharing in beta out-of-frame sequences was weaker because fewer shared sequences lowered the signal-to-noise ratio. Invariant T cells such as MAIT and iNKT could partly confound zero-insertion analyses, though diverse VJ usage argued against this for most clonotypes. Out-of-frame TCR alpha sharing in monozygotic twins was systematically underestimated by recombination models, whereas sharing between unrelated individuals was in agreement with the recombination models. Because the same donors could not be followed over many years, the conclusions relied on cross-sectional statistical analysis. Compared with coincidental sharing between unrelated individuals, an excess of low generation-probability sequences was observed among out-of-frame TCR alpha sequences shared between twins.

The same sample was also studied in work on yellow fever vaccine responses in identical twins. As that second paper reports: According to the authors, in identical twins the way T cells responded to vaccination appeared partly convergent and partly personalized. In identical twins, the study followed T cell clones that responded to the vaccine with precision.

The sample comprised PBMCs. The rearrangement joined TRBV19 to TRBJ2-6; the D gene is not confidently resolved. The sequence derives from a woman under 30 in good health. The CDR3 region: CASTAKADSGANVLTF. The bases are TGTGCCAGTACCGCGAAGGCCGACTCTGGGGCCAACGTCCTGACTTTC.